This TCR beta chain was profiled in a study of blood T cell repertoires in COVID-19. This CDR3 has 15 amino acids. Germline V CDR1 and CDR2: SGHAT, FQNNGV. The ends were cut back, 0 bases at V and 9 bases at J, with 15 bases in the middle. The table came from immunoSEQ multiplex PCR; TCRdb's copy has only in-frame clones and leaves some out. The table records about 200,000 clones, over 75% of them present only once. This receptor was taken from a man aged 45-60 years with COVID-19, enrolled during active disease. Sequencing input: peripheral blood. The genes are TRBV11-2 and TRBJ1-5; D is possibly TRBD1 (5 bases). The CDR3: CASSLDLAGSGPQHF. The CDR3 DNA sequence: TGTGCCAGCAGCTTAGATCTCGCAGGGTCGGGGCCCCAGCATTTT.